This record looks at one TCR beta chain sequence and its context. These data come from a study of OX40 agonist ivuxolimab in advanced cancers. Across the whole study: In three patients, partial responses were observed, one with hepatocellular carcinoma and two with cutaneous melanoma.

Produced via immunoSEQ multiplex PCR; TCRdb's table is partial and in-frame only. The top ten hold approximately 4.6% of the sample, which has tens of thousands of clones, around 90% seen once. This CDR3 region has 13 residues. The junction had 8 bases not matched to a gene; V was cut back by 7 bases and J by 6 bases. CDR1 SQVTM and CDR2 ANQGSEA come from the germline V gene. This receptor was identified in an adult with an advanced solid tumor such as melanoma, head and neck, liver or kidney cancer. The chain links TRBV29-1 to TRBJ2-7; 11 nucleotides line up with TRBD2. The sequenced sample was CD4+ or CD8+ T cells sorted from blood, obtained in a trial of the OX40 agonist ivuxolimab. CDR3 nucleotides: TGCAGCGCTCGACTAGCGGGGACATCCGAGCAGTACTTC. It yields the protein CSARLAGTSEQYF.